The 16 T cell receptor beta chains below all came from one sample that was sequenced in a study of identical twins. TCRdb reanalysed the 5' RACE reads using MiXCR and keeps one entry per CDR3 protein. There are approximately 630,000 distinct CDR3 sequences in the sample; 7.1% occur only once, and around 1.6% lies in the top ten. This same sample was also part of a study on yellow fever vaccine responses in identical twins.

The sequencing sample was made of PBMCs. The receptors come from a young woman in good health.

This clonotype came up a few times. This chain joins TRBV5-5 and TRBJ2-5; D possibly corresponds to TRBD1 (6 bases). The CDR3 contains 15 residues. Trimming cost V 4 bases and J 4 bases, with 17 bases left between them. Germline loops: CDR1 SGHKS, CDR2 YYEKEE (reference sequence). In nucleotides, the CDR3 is TGTGCCAGCAGCCAAACACAGGGTGTTATAGAGACCCAGTACTTC. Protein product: CASSQTQGVIETQYF.

In nucleotides, the CDR3 is TGTGCCAGCAGCTACGTTAGCGGGGGGGCCGTAAATGAGCAGTTCTTC. Translated: CASSYVSGGAVNEQFF. V usage is TRBV7-9 and J usage is TRBJ2-1; TRBD2 matches 11 bases. This CDR3 spans 16 amino acids. Germline V gene data show CDR1 as SEHNR and CDR2 as FQNEAQ (reference sequence). J was trimmed by 7 bases and V by 4 bases; bases with no gene match: 9.

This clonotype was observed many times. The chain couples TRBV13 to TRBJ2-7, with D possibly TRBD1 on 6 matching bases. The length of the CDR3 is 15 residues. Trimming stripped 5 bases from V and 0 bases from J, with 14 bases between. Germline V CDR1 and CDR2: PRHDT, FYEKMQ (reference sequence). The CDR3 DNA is TGTGCCAGCAGCAGAAACAGGGTTCTCTCCTACGAGCAGTACTTC. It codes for CASSRNRVLSYEQYF. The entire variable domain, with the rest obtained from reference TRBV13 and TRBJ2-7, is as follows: AAGVIQSPRHLIKEKRETATLKCYPIPRHDTVYWYQQGPGQDPQFLISFYEKMQSDKGSIPDRFSAQQFSDYHSELNMSSLELGDSALYFCASSRNRVLSYEQYFGPGTRLTVT.

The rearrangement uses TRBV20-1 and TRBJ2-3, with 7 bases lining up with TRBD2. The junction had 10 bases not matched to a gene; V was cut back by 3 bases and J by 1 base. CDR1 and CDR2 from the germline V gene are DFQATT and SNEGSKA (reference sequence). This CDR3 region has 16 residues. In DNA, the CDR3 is TGCAGTGCTAGTGCTAGCGGAGGGAAGGGCACAGATACGCAGTATTTT. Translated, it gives CSASASGGKGTDTQYF.

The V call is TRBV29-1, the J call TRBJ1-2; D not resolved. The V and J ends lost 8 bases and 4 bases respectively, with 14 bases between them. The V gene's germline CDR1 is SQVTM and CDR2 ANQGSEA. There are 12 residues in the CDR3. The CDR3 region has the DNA TGCAGCTCCGAGGGTATCGGCTATGGCTACACCTTC. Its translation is CSSEGIGYGYTF.

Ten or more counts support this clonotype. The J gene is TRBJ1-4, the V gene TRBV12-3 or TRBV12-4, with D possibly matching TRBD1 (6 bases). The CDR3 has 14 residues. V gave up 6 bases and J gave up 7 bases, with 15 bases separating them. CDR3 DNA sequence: TGTGCCAGCAGCCACAGGGTAGGGGGTGAAAAACTGTTTTTT. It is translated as CASSHRVGGEKLFF.

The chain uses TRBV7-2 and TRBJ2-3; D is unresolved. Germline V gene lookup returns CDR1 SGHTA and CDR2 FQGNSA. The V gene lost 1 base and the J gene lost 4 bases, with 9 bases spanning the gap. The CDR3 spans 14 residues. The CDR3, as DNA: TGTGCCAGCAGCTTAGAAGTCCGGGCAGATACGCAGTATTTT. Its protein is CASSLEVRADTQYF.

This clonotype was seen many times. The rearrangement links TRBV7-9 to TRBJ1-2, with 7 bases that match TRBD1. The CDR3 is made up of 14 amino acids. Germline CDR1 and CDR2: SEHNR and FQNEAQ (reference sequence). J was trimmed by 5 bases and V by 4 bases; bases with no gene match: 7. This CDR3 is CASSSTGAGYGYTF. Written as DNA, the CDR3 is TGTGCCAGCAGCTCTACAGGGGCCGGGTATGGCTACACCTTC.

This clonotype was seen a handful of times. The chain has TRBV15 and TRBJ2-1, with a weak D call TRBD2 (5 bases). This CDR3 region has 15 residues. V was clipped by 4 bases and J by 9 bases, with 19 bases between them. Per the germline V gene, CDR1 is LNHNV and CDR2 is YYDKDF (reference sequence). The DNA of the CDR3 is TGTGCCACCAGCAAGACCCTCGAGGGTGGCGGTGAGCAGTTCTTC. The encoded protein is CATSKTLEGGGEQFF.

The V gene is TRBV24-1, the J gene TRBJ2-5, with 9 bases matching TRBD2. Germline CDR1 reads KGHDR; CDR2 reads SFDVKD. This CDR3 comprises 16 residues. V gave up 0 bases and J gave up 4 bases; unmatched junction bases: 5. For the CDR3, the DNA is TGTGCCACCAGTGATTTGGTTAGCGGGAGAAGAGAGACCCAGTACTTC. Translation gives CATSDLVSGRRETQYF.

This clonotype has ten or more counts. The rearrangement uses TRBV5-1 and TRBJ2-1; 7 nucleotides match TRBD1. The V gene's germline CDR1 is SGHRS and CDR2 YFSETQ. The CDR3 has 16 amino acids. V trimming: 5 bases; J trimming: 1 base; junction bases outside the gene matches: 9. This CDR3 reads CASRKTTGWSYNEQFF. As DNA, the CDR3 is TGCGCCAGCAGGAAGACGACAGGGTGGTCCTACAATGAGCAGTTCTTC.

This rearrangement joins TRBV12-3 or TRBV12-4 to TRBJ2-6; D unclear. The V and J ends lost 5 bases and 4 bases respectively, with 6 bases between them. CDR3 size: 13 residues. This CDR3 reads CASSTTGANVLTF. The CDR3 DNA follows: TGTGCCAGCAGTACCACAGGGGCCAACGTCCTGACTTTC.

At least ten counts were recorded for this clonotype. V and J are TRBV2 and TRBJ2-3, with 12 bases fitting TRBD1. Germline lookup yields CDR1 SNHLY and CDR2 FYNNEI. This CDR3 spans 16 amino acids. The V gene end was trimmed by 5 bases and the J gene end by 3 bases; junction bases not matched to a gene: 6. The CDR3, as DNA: TGTGCCAGCAGTAATAGGGGACAGGGGGCGACAGATACGCAGTATTTT. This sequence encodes CASSNRGQGATDTQYF.

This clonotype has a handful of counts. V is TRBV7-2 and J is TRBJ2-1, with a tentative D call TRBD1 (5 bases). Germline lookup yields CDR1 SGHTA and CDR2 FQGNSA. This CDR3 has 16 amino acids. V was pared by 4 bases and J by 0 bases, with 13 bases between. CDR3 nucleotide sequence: TGTGCCAGCAGCTCACCAAGGGGTAACTCCTACAATGAGCAGTTCTTC. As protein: CASSSPRGNSYNEQFF.

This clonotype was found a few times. The chain's CDR3 is CSASAGRTFQETQYF. The DNA for the CDR3 is TGCAGTGCTAGTGCGGGGAGAACCTTCCAAGAGACCCAGTACTTC. This chain joins TRBV20-1 and TRBJ2-5, with D possibly TRBD2 on 6 matching bases. Germline V gene data show CDR1 as DFQATT and CDR2 as SNEGSKA (reference sequence). Trimming removed 3 bases at V and 1 base at J, with 15 bases between. This CDR3 contains 15 residues.

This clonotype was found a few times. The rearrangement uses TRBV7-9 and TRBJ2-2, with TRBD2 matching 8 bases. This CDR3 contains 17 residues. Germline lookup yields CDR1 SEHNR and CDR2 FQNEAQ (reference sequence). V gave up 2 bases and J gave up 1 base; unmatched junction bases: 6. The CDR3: CASSLISGTQNTGELFF. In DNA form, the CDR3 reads TGTGCCAGCAGCTTAATTAGCGGGACGCAGAACACCGGGGAGCTGTTTTTT.